The rows below give T cell receptor beta chains drawn from one sample of a study of T cells in Graves' hyperthyroidism and ophthalmopathy. One entry per CDR3 protein, called by TCRdb with MiXCR from the multiplex PCR reads. The sample lists roughly 350,000 distinct CDR3 sequences, approximately 14% occurring once. Sequencing was performed on blood. Source of these receptors: a middle-aged woman with Graves' ophthalmopathy. Both conserved end residues are part of each CDR3. The D gene is left open where the match is weak. A clone size is listed for some rows: how often the clone was seen (once, few, many), or a class if it is expanded.

d_call j_call v_call clone_size cdr3_nt cdr3_aa
TRBD1 TRBJ1-4 TRBV2 - TGTGCCAGCAGGACAGGGGGCTCGGAAAAACTGTTTTTT CASRTGGSEKLFF
TRBD1 TRBJ1-2 TRBV5-4 few TGTGCCAGCAGCTTGGAACAGGGGAAGAACTATGGCTACACCTTC CASSLEQGKNYGYTF
- TRBJ1-1 TRBV6-2/TRBV6-3 - TGTGCCAGCAGCCTCGGGACCTTGGACACTGAAGCTTTCTTT CASSLGTLDTEAFF
- TRBJ1-1 TRBV3-1 - TGTGCCAGCAGCCAAGGTAGCGACGCTGAAGCTTTCTTC CASSQGSDAEAFF
TRBD1 TRBJ1-5 TRBV28 many TGTGCCAGCACTCGCGACAGGGAAGACAATCAGCCCCAGCATTTT CASTRDREDNQPQHF
- TRBJ1-6 TRBV9 - TGTGCCAGCAGCGTTAGGCTAGAGGGAAATTCACCCCTCCACTTT CASSVRLEGNSPLHF
- TRBJ1-4 TRBV9 many TGTGCCAGCAGCCCCGGGGGGTTTAAACTGTTTTTT CASSPGGFKLFF
- TRBJ1-1 TRBV6-6 many TGTGCCAGCAGTTACGGGGGACATAATGAAGCTTTCTTT CASSYGGHNEAFF
- TRBJ2-1 TRBV4-1 - TGCGCCAGCAGCCACGGATTAGGACAGGAGCAGTTCTTC CASSHGLGQEQFF
- TRBJ1-1 TRBV11-3 - TGTGCCGGCAGCTTAGGATCACAGAGGAATGTTGAAGCTTTCTTT CAGSLGSQRNVEAFF